The sequence of this TCR beta chain was determined in a study of identical twins. cDNA molecules carried unique molecular identifiers, and template switching added a universal primer site. A single record per CDR3 protein comes from TCRdb applying MiXCR to the 5' RACE reads. Here the sample spans about 390,000 distinct CDR3 sequences, approximately 10% being singletons. V lost 6 bases and J 3 bases, leaving 17 bases between the germline ends. There are 14 residues in the CDR3. Per the germline V gene, CDR1 is DFQATT and CDR2 is SNEGSKA (reference sequence). General study findings and limits: Recombination models fit unrelated individuals' TCR alpha sharing but underestimated twins'. Fewer insertions marked abundant cord blood beta clonotypes; young adult naive trended weakly, memory not at all. Sharing of beta out-of-frame sequences by twins showed a weaker excess.

This clonotype was seen a few times. Its antigen is currently unknown. The sample taken for sequencing was naive T cells sorted from blood. The TCR comes from a woman in her forties or fifties in good health. The chain links TRBV20-1 to TRBJ1-1; D might be TRBD1 (6 bases). The CDR3, as DNA: TGCAGTGCCAAGATGGGGGGCGGGTACACTGAAGCTTTCTTT. It is translated as CSAKMGGGYTEAFF.